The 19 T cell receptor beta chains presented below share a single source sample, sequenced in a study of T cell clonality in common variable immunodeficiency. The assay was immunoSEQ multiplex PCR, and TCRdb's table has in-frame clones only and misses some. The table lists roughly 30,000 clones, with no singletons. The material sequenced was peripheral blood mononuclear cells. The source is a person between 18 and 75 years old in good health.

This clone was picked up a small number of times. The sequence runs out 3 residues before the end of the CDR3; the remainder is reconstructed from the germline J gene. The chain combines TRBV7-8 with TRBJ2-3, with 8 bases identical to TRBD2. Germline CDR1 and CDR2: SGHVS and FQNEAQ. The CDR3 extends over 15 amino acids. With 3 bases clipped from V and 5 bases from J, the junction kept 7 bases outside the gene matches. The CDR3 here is CASSFREGQGDTQYF. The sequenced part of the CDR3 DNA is TGTGCCAGCAGCTTCCGGGAGGGCCAGGGAGATACG.

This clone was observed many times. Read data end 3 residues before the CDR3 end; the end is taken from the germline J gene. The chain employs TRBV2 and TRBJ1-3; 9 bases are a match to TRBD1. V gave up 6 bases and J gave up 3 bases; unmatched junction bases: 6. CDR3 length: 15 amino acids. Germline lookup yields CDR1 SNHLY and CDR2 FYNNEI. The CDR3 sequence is CASRAGQGYGNTIYF. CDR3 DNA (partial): TGTGCCAGCAGAGCGGGACAGGGATATGGAAACACC. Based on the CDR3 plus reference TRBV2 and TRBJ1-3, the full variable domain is EPEVTQTPSHQVTQMGQEVILRCVPISNHLYFYWYRQILGQKVEFLVSFYNNEISEKSEIFDDQFSVERPDGSNFTLKIRSTKLEDSAMYFCASRAGQGYGNTIYFGEGSWLTVV.

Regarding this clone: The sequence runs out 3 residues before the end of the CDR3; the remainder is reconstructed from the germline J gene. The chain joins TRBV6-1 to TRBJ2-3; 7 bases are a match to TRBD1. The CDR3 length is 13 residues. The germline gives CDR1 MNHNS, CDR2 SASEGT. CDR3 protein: CASSDYRGQPQYF. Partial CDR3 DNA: TGTGCCAGCAGTGACTACAGGGGTCAGCCG.

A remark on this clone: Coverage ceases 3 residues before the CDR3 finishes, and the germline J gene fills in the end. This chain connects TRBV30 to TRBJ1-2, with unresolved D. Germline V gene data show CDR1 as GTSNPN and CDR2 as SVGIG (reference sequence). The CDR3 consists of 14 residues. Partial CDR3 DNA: TGTGCCTGGAGTGTACAGTCTCCCTACAATGAC. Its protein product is CAWSVQSPYND. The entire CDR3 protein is CAWSVQSPYNDYTF.

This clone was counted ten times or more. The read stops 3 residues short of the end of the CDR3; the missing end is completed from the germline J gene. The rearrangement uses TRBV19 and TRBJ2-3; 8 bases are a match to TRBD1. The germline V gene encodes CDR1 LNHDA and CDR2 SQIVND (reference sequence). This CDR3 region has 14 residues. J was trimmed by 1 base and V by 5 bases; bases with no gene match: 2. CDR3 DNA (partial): TGTGCCAGTAGTGGGACAGGAGGCACAGATACG. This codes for CASSGTGGTDT. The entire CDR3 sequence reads CASSGTGGTDTQYF.

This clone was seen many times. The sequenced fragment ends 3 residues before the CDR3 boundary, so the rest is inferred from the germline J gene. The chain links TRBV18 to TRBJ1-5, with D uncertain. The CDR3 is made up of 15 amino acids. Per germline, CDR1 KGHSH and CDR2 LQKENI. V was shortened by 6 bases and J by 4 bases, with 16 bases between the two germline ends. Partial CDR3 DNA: TGTGCCAGCTCGGACTCAGGACCTCCTAATCAGCCC. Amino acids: CASSDSGPPNQP. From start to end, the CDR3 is CASSDSGPPNQPQHF.

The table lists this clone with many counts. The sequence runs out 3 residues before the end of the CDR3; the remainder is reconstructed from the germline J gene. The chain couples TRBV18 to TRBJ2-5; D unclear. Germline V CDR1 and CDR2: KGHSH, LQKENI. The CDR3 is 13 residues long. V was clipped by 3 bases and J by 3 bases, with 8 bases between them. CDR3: CASSPVQKETQYF. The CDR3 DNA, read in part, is TGTGCCAGCTCACCGGTTCAGAAAGAGACC.

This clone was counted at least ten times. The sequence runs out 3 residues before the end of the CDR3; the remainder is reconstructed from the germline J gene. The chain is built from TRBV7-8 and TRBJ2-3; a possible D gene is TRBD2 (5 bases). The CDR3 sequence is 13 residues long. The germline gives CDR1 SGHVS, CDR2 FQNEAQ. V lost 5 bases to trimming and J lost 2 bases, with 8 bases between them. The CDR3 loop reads CASSRADTDTQYF. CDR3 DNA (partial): TGTGCCAGCAGCAGAGCGGACACAGATACG.

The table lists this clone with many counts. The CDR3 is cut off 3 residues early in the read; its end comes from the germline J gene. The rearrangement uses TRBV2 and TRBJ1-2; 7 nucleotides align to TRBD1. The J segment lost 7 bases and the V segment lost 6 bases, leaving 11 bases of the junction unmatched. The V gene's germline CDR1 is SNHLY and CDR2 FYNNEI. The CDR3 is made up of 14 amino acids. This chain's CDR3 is CASRTRQGIGGYTF. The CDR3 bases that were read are TGTGCCAGCAGAACGAGACAGGGTATCGGTGGC.

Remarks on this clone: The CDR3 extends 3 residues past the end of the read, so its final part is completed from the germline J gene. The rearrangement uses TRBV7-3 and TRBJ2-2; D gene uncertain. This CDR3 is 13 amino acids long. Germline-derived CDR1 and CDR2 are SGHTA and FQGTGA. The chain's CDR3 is CASSLTVGEKLFF. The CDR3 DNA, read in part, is TGTGCCAGCAGCTTAACAGTCGGTGAAAAG.

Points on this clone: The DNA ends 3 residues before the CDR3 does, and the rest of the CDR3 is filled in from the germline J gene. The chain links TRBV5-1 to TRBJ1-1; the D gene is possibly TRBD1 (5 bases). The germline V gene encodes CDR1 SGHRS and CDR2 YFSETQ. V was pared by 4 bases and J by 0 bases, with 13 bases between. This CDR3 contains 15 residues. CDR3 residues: CASSGGLQMNTEAFF. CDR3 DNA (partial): TGCGCCAGCAGCGGGGGGTTACAGATGAACACTGAA. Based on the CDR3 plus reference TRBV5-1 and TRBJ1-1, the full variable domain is KAGVTQTPRYLIKTRGQQVTLSCSPISGHRSVSWYQQTPGQGLQFLFEYFSETQRNKGNFPGRFSGRQFSNSRSEMNVSTLELGDSALYLCASSGGLQMNTEAFFGQGTRLTVV.

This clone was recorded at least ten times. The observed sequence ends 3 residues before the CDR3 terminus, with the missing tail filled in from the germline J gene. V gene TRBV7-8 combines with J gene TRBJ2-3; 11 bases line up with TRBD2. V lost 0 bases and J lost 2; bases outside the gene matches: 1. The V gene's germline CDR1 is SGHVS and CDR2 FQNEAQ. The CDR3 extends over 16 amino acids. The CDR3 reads CASSLATSGTTDTQYF. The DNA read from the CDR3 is TGTGCCAGCAGCTTAGCGACTAGCGGGACCACAGATACG.

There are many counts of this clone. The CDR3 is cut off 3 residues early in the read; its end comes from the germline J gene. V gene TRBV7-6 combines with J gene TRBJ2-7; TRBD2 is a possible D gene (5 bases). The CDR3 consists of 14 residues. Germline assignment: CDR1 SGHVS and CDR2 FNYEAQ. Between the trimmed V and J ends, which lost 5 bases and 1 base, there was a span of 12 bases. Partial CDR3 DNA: TGTGCCAGCAGCCCCCCGGGGTTTTCCTACGAG. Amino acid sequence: CASSPPGFSYE. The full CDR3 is CASSPPGFSYEQYF.

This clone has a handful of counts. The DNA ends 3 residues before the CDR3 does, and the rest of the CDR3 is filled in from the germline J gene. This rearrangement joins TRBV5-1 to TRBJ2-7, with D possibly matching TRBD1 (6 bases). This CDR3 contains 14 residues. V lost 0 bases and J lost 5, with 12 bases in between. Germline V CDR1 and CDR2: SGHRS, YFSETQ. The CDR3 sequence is CASSLGSQGNEQYF. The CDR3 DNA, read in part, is TGCGCCAGCAGCTTGGGATCCCAGGGGAACGAG.

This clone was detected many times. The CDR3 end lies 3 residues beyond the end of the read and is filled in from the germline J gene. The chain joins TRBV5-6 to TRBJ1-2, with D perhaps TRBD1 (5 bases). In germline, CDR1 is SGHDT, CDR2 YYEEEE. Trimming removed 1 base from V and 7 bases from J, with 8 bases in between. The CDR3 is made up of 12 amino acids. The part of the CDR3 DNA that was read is TGTGCCAGCAGCTTGTCGGGGGGTGGC. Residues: CASSLSGGG. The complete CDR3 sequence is CASSLSGGGYTF. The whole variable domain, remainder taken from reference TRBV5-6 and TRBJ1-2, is DAGVTQSPTHLIKTRGQQVTLRCSPKSGHDTVSWYQQALGQGPQFIFQYYEEEERQRGNFPDRFSGHQFPNYSSELNVNALLLGDSALYLCASSLSGGGYTFGSGTRLTVV.

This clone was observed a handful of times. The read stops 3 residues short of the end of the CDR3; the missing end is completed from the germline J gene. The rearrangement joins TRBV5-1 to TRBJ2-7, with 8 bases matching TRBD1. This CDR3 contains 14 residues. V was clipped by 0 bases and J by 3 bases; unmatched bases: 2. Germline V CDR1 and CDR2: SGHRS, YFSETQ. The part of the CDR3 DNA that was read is TGCGCCAGCAGCTTGGAACAGGGGGGCTACGAG. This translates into CASSLEQGGYE. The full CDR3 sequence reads CASSLEQGGYEQYF.

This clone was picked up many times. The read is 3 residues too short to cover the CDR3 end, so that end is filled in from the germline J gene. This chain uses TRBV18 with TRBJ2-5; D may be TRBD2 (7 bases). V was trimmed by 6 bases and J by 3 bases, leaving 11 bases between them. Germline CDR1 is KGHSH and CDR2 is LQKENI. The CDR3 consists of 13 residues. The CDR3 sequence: CASSGGAEETQYF. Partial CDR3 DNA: TGTGCCAGCTCTGGGGGGGCGGAAGAGACC.

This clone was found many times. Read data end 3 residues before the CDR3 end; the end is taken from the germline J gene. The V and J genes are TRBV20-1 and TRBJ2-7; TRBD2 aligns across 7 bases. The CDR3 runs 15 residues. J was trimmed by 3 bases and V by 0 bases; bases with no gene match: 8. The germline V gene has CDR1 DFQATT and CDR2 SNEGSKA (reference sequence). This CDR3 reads CSARDRLAASYEQYF. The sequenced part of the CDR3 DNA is TGCAGTGCTAGAGATCGACTAGCTGCTAGCTACGAG.

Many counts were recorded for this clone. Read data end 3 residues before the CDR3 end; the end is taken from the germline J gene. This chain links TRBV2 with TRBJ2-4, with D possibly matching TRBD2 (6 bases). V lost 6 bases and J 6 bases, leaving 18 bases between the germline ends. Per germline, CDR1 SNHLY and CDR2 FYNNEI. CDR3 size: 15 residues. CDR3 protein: CASSNLALRGNIQYF. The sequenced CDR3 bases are TGTGCCAGCAGCAATCTAGCGCTAAGGGGAAACATT.